The text below deals with one T cell receptor beta chain. The sample is drawn from a study of blood T cell repertoires in COVID-19. Looking at the study overall: Samples taken during acute and convalescent COVID-19 were collected in the United States, Italy and Spain.

Original analysis: From reference gene primer amplification, estimates of nucleated cell counts were derived. Measured with immunoSEQ multiplex PCR; TCRdb has only the in-frame clones, and not every one. V and J calls and clone size are those listed in that table; D and trimming were worked out from the DNA. This sample has about 100,000 clones, with 88% found just once. Germline V CDR1 and CDR2: GTSNPN, SVGIG (reference sequence). With 3 bases clipped from V and 6 bases from J, the junction kept 2 bases outside the gene matches. The length of the CDR3 is 13 residues. Sequences were obtained from peripheral blood. This chain connects TRBV30 to TRBJ1-6, with TRBD1 identical over 7 bases. The clonotype was recovered from an older woman with acute or convalescent COVID-19. CDR3 amino acids: CAWRDRPNSPLHF. In DNA, the CDR3 is TGTGCCTGGAGGGACAGGCCTAATTCACCCCTCCACTTT.